The rows below give T cell receptor beta chains drawn from one sample of a study of blood T cell repertoires in COVID-19. Method: immunoSEQ multiplex PCR; TCRdb's copy keeps in-frame clones and lacks some. This sample has a few hundred thousand clones; 70% to 85% occur once, and the top ten carry 1.1%. Sequencing used peripheral blood. The receptors come from a human donor with acute or convalescent COVID-19. The donor label of this sample is uncertain. The conserved cysteine and the conserved F or W are not part of the CDR3 here. Each record gives: J gene, D gene, clone size, V gene, CDR3 protein. A D gene is named only where the DNA matches it firmly. Where a row states a size, it is once, few, many or the class of an expanded clone; other rows omit it.

j_gene: TRBJ2-1; d_gene: TRBD2; abundance: -; v_gene: TRBV28; CDR3aa: ASTGSGGTFGEQF
j_gene: TRBJ1-5; d_gene: TRBD1; abundance: -; v_gene: TRBV15; CDR3aa: ATSRGQGFNQPQH
j_gene: TRBJ2-1; d_gene: TRBD2; abundance: -; v_gene: TRBV9; CDR3aa: ASSVVGTSGSNEQF
j_gene: TRBJ2-5; d_gene: TRBD2; abundance: -; v_gene: TRBV19; CDR3aa: ASSRAAGGQETQY
j_gene: TRBJ1-5; d_gene: -; abundance: -; v_gene: TRBV10-3; CDR3aa: AIGQGGNQPQH
j_gene: TRBJ1-6; d_gene: -; abundance: -; v_gene: TRBV6-5; CDR3aa: ASSPRNSPLH
j_gene: TRBJ1-4; d_gene: -; abundance: -; v_gene: TRBV11-2; CDR3aa: ASSLEPLGSRRVEKLF
j_gene: TRBJ1-2; d_gene: -; abundance: few; v_gene: TRBV11-2; CDR3aa: ASSLDRSYGYT
j_gene: TRBJ2-5; d_gene: -; abundance: -; v_gene: TRBV5-1; CDR3aa: ASSTDIRETQY
j_gene: TRBJ1-2; d_gene: -; abundance: once; v_gene: TRBV5-5; CDR3aa: ASSPTGDNYGYT
j_gene: TRBJ2-3; d_gene: TRBD2; abundance: -; v_gene: TRBV5-4; CDR3aa: ASGLAGLSTDTQY